These 27 T cell receptor beta chains share one sample of origin, sequenced in a study of persistence of HIV-infected CD4 T cells. Sequencing used immunoSEQ version 4 in survey mode. Measured with immunoSEQ multiplex PCR; TCRdb has only the in-frame clones, and not every one. The sample holds under 40,000 clones, 70% seen once. For these receptors, no antigen is known. Cells were stimulated with overlapping HIV-1 Gag 15-mer peptides. CD4+ T cells upregulating both CD40 ligand and CD69 were sorted as responding cells. This sample comprised CD4+ T cells sorted from PBMCs after roughly 18-hour stimulation, obtained from a patient who received antiretroviral therapy. The origin of the receptors is an adult man with HIV who was CMV-seropositive.

The V call is TRBV24-1, the J call TRBJ1-4; D is unclear. Trimming shortened V by 0 bases and J by 4 bases, and 8 bases separated the two germline ends. The CDR3 runs 15 residues. CDR1 KGHDR and CDR2 SFDVKD come from the germline V gene. DNA for the CDR3: TGTGCCACCAGTGATTTGGCGCAGCTTAATGAAAAACTGTTTTTT. Residues: CATSDLAQLNEKLFF.

This clone is medium-sized by share. This chain joins TRBV19 and TRBJ2-6; possibly TRBD2 for D (6 bases). In germline, CDR1 is LNHDA, CDR2 SQIVND (reference sequence). The CDR3 sequence is 16 residues long. V lost 3 bases and J lost 0, with 9 bases in between. The CDR3 DNA reads as TGTGCCAGTAGTATCGGGACTTTCTCTGGGGCCAACGTCCTGACTTTC. This translates into CASSIGTFSGANVLTF.

This clone appeared once. The chain joins TRBV11-2 to TRBJ1-6; 8 positions agree with TRBD1. The junction had 8 bases not matched to a gene; V was cut back by 1 base and J by 0 bases. Germline V lookup: CDR1 SGHAT, CDR2 FQNNGV. The CDR3 totals 19 residues. The CDR3 protein is CASSLALTGASSYNSPLHF. The CDR3 DNA reads TGTGCCAGCAGCTTAGCTCTGACAGGGGCGAGCTCCTATAATTCACCCCTCCACTTT. Together with reference TRBV11-2 and TRBJ1-6, the CDR3 gives the full variable domain: EAGVAQSPRYKIIEKRQSVAFWCNPISGHATLYWYQQILGQGPKLLIQFQNNGVVDDSQLPKDRFSAERLKGVDSTLKIQPAKLEDSAVYLCASSLALTGASSYNSPLHFGNGTRLTVT.

The J gene is TRBJ1-6, the V gene TRBV6-1, with a possible D match to TRBD1 (5 bases). This CDR3 contains 15 residues. V gave up 0 bases and J gave up 7 bases, with 10 bases separating them. Germline V gene sequence: CDR1 MNHNS, CDR2 SASEGT. CDR3: CASSEAVRENSPLHF. The CDR3 nucleotides read TGTGCCAGCAGTGAAGCAGTCAGGGAGAATTCACCCCTCCACTTT.

This chain connects TRBV9 to TRBJ1-3; 8 nucleotides align to TRBD1. The CDR3 has 17 residues. The germline gives CDR1 SGDLS, CDR2 YYNGEE. Unmatched junction bases numbered 11, after V lost 3 bases and J lost 3 bases. CDR3 protein: CASSALFQGAGGNTIYF. CDR3 coding DNA: TGTGCCAGCAGCGCTCTCTTCCAGGGGGCAGGTGGAAACACCATATATTTT.

This chain connects TRBV7-9 to TRBJ1-4; a possible D gene is TRBD1 (5 bases). The CDR3 consists of 15 residues. Germline CDR1 reads SEHNR; CDR2 reads FQNEAQ (reference sequence). V lost 5 bases and J 8 bases, leaving 18 bases between the germline ends. The CDR3 DNA is TGTGCCAGCAGCCCCGGGCAAGGGACTCAAGAAAAACTGTTTTTT. It yields the protein CASSPGQGTQEKLFF.

The chain uses TRBV27 and TRBJ2-4, with 9 positions matching TRBD1. This CDR3 has 19 residues. In germline, CDR1 is MNHEY, CDR2 SMNVEV (reference sequence). The V gene end was trimmed by 4 bases and the J gene end by 0 bases; junction bases not matched to a gene: 13. CDR3 loop: CASSSRTGANQLAKNIQYF. The CDR3 region has the DNA TGTGCCAGCAGTTCCCGGACAGGGGCGAATCAATTAGCCAAAAACATTCAGTACTTC.

The V call is TRBV6-5, the J call TRBJ2-1; D is unclear. This CDR3 contains 14 residues. V lost 2 bases and J lost 2, with 7 bases in between. From germline, CDR1 is MNHEY and CDR2 SVGAGI. The CDR3 spells CASSYRTAYNEQFF. Written as DNA, the CDR3 is TGTGCCAGCAGTTACCGGACGGCCTACAATGAGCAGTTCTTC.

CDR3 nucleotides: TGTGCCTGGAGTCCGGACGGGGGGAACAATTCACCCCTCCACTTT. Translation gives CAWSPDGGNNSPLHF. The genes are TRBV30 and TRBJ1-6; tentatively, D is TRBD1 (5 bases). Germline values: CDR1 GTSNPN, CDR2 SVGIG (reference sequence). The V end was cut by 2 bases, the J end by 7 bases, with 15 bases between. The CDR3 is 15 residues long.

The chain links TRBV28 to TRBJ1-1; D gene unclear. Trimming cost V 6 bases and J 3 bases, with 5 bases left between them. The CDR3 has 11 residues. Per the germline V gene, CDR1 is MDHEN and CDR2 is SYDVKM. CDR3 coding DNA: TGTGCCAGCAGCCTATACACTGAAGCTTTCTTT. It translates to CASSLYTEAFF.

V is TRBV5-1 and J is TRBJ2-3; TRBD2 agrees at 8 bases. The ends lost 0 bases at V and 3 bases at J; junction bases unmatched: 6. The CDR3 spans 16 residues. CDR1 and CDR2 from the germline V gene are SGHRS and YFSETQ. CDR3 bases: TGCGCCAGCAGCTTGGGCCGGGGGGGAAAGACAGATACGCAGTATTTT. It yields the protein CASSLGRGGKTDTQYF.

The chain links TRBV3-1 (or the pseudogene TRBV3-2) to TRBJ1-2; tentative D call: TRBD1 (5 bases). The CDR3 is made up of 14 amino acids. The V and J ends lost 3 bases and 2 bases respectively, with 10 bases between them. Germline V lookup: CDR1 LGHDT, CDR2 YNNKEL (reference sequence). The CDR3 loop is CASSHNRDNYGYTF. DNA of the CDR3: TGTGCCAGCAGCCATAACCGGGACAACTATGGCTACACCTTC.

The V call is TRBV18, the J call TRBJ1-1; 8 positions match TRBD1. Losses at the gene ends were 3 bases for V and 10 bases for J; bases not matched to a gene: 13. The V gene's germline CDR1 is KGHSH and CDR2 LQKENI. The CDR3 has 15 amino acids. The CDR3 here is CASSPVGQANDGAFF. The CDR3 DNA is TGTGCCAGCTCACCCGTGGGACAGGCAAACGACGGAGCTTTCTTT.

The V call is TRBV6-5, the J call TRBJ2-2, with D tentatively TRBD1 (5 bases). Trimming cost V 2 bases and J 0 bases, with 7 bases left between them. Germline V CDR1 and CDR2: MNHEY, SVGAGI. The CDR3 is made up of 15 amino acids. Here the CDR3 reads CASSYDRSNTGELFF. The CDR3 DNA sequence: TGTGCCAGCAGTTACGACAGATCGAACACCGGGGAGCTGTTTTTT.

The rearrangement links TRBV5-8 to TRBJ1-5, with 7 bases that match TRBD1. Per the germline V gene, CDR1 is SGHTS and CDR2 is YDEGEE. This CDR3 comprises 17 residues. Trimming removed 2 bases from V and 1 base from J; junction bases left unmatched: 9. CDR3 DNA sequence: TGTGCCAGCAGCTTCAAGGGGGCCCTTTCGAGCAATCAGCCCCAGCATTTT. It encodes CASSFKGALSSNQPQHF.

The V and J genes are TRBV5-5 and TRBJ1-6; a weak D match, TRBD1 (5 bases). Trimming took off 0 bases at V and 9 bases at J, with 16 bases between the two ends. Per germline, CDR1 SGHKS and CDR2 YYEKEE (reference sequence). CDR3 length: 16 amino acids. CDR3 in amino acids: CASSLAVSQGGSPLHF. The CDR3 bases are TGTGCCAGCAGCTTGGCAGTGAGCCAGGGAGGTTCACCCCTCCACTTT.

The V and J genes are TRBV9 and TRBJ2-2, with 9 bases identical to TRBD1. The CDR3 has 13 amino acids. V shed 3 bases, J shed 6 bases, and the junction held 0 bases outside the gene matches. Germline V gene lookup returns CDR1 SGDLS and CDR2 YYNGEE. CDR3 sequence reads: CASSGQGAGELFF. The CDR3 bases are TGTGCCAGCAGCGGACAGGGGGCCGGGGAGCTGTTTTTT.

The V and J genes are TRBV7-2 and TRBJ2-7; 8 nucleotides line up with TRBD1. Losses at the gene ends were 5 bases for V and 5 bases for J; bases not matched to a gene: 8. There are 14 residues in the CDR3. From germline, CDR1 is SGHTA and CDR2 FQGNSA. The CDR3 loop is CASSPQGGRNEQYF. The CDR3 region has the DNA TGTGCCAGCAGCCCACAGGGGGGCAGGAACGAGCAGTACTTC.

The rearrangement uses TRBV5-4 and TRBJ1-4, with 8 bases identical to TRBD1. The J segment lost 5 bases and the V segment lost 3 bases, leaving 6 bases of the junction unmatched. This CDR3 region has 15 residues. Germline V gene sequence: CDR1 SGHNT, CDR2 YYREEE (reference sequence). The CDR3 DNA reads as TGTGCCAGCAGCTCGTCGACAGGGGAAAATGAAAAACTGTTTTTT. This gives the protein CASSSSTGENEKLFF.

The chain is built from TRBV7-9 and TRBJ1-3; D is ambiguous. Trimming removed 7 bases from V and 4 bases from J, with 14 bases in between. Looked up from germline, CDR1 is SEHNR and CDR2 is FQNEAQ (reference sequence). This CDR3 spans 14 amino acids. The chain's CDR3 is CASTSQTGGNTIYF. As DNA, the CDR3 is TGTGCCAGCACCTCGCAGACTGGAGGAAACACCATATATTTT.

The genes are TRBV7-3 and TRBJ2-2, with D unresolved. The CDR3 runs to 15 residues. V lost 2 bases and J 5 bases, leaving 12 bases between the germline ends. The germline V gene encodes CDR1 SGHTA and CDR2 FQGTGA. The CDR3 region is CASSLEPSGTGELFF. Written as DNA, the CDR3 is TGTGCCAGCAGCTTAGAACCCTCTGGGACCGGGGAGCTGTTTTTT.

The V and J genes are TRBV20-1 and TRBJ1-3; possibly TRBD1 for D (5 bases). The V gene's germline CDR1 is DFQATT and CDR2 SNEGSKA (reference sequence). The CDR3 covers 12 residues. Trimming cost V 3 bases and J 4 bases, with 7 bases left between them. The chain's CDR3 is CSASDRGNTIYF. CDR3 nucleotides: TGCAGTGCTAGTGACAGAGGAAACACCATATATTTT.

This rearrangement joins TRBV4-1 to TRBJ1-4; no clear D. Germline lookup yields CDR1 MGHRA and CDR2 YSYEKL. Trimming stripped 4 bases from V and 0 bases from J, with 15 bases between. CDR3 length: 17 residues. The CDR3 loop is CASSPAPAAATNEKLFF. As DNA, the CDR3 is TGCGCCAGCAGCCCCGCCCCGGCGGCTGCAACTAATGAAAAACTGTTTTTT.

The chain joins TRBV7-8 to TRBJ1-6; 8 positions agree with TRBD1. J gave up 6 bases and V 5 bases, and 12 bases lay outside the gene matches. Germline V gene sequence: CDR1 SGHVS, CDR2 FQNEAQ. The CDR3 is 17 residues long. The chain's CDR3 is CASSPRLDRELNSPLHF. The CDR3, as DNA: TGTGCCAGCAGCCCCCGACTGGACAGGGAGCTTAATTCACCCCTCCACTTT. Filled out from reference TRBV7-8 and TRBJ1-6, the complete variable domain reads GAGVSQSPRYKVAKRGQDVALRCDPISGHVSLFWYQQALGQGPEFLTYFQNEAQLDKSGLPSDRFFAERPEGSVSTLKIQRTQQEDSAVYLCASSPRLDRELNSPLHFGNGTRLTVT.

This rearrangement joins TRBV2 to TRBJ2-2, with TRBD1 identical over 8 bases. The CDR3 length is 14 residues. Trimming cost V 6 bases and J 4 bases; bases outside gene matches: 4. CDR1 and CDR2 (germline): SNHLY, FYNNEI. The CDR3 DNA is TGTGCCAGCAGGGACAGGGTAGGCACCGGGGAGCTGTTTTTT. Translation gives CASRDRVGTGELFF. The whole variable domain, filled in from reference TRBV2 and TRBJ2-2, reads EPEVTQTPSHQVTQMGQEVILRCVPISNHLYFYWYRQILGQKVEFLVSFYNNEISEKSEIFDDQFSVERPDGSNFTLKIRSTKLEDSAMYFCASRDRVGTGELFFGEGSRLTVL.

The gene calls are TRBV5-6 and TRBJ1-1; D might be TRBD1 (5 bases). Per germline, CDR1 SGHDT and CDR2 YYEEEE. The CDR3 extends over 14 amino acids. The V end lost 0 bases, the J end lost 9 bases, and 15 bases lay between the germline ends. Written as DNA, the CDR3 is TGTGCCAGCAGCTTGGGTTCCGGGGGAGTCAAAGCTTTCTTT. This codes for CASSLGSGGVKAFF.

The J gene is TRBJ1-5, the V gene TRBV6-1; D not certain. Germline assignment: CDR1 MNHNS and CDR2 SASEGT. CDR3 length equals 13 residues. The V end was cut by 0 bases, the J end by 6 bases, with 6 bases between. The CDR3 sequence is CASSEAPPQPQHF. In DNA, the CDR3 is TGTGCCAGCAGTGAAGCCCCACCTCAGCCCCAGCATTTT.